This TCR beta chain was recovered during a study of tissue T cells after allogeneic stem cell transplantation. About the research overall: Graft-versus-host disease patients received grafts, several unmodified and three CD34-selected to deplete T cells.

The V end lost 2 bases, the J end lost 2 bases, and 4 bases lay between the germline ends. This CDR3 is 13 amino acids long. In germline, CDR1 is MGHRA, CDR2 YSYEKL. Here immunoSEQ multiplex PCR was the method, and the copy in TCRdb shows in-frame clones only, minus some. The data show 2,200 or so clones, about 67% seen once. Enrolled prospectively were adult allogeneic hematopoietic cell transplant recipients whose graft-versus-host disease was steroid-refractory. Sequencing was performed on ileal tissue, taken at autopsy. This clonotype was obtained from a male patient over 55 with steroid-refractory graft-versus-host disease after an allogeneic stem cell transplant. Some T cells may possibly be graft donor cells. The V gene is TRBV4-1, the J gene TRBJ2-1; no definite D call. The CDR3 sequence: CASSQSTYNEQFF. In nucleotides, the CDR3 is TGCGCCAGCAGCCAAAGCACCTACAATGAGCAGTTCTTC.